This is a list of T cell receptor beta chains from one sample in a study of blood T cell repertoires in COVID-19. Generated by immunoSEQ multiplex PCR, the TCRdb table keeps only in-frame clones and is missing some. The data show 200,000 to 250,000 clones, around 87% seen once. Input material: PBMCs or T cells enriched from blood (not recorded which). Receptor source: a woman aged 50 to 60 who had recovered from COVID-19. Both conserved end residues are part of each CDR3. Each record gives: J gene, V gene, D gene, clone size, CDR3 DNA, CDR3 protein. A D gene is named only where the DNA matches it firmly. Expanded clones get a size class; other rows say once, few or many, or leave the size out.

TRBJ2-7 TRBV4-1 - - TGCGCCAGCAGCCATCGGGTGGGTTCGTACGAGCAGTACTTC CASSHRVGSYEQYF
TRBJ1-2 TRBV29-1 - - TGCAGCGTCGCTTCGGGCAGGGGCTATGGCTACACCTTC CSVASGRGYGYTF
TRBJ1-4 TRBV21-1 - - TGTGCCAGCAGCAAATGGAGGGACAGCGATGAAAAACTGTTTTTT CASSKWRDSDEKLFF
TRBJ1-2 TRBV5-1 TRBD1 - TGCGCCAGCAGGTCCGGGACAGGGGGCTCTGGCTACACCTTC CASRSGTGGSGYTF
TRBJ1-5 TRBV30 - - TGTGCCTGGAGCCCCAAGGACAGATATAGCAATCAGCCCCAGCATTTT CAWSPKDRYSNQPQHF
TRBJ1-2 TRBV11-2 TRBD1 - TGTGCCAGCAGCCCCGACACAGGGGTGGGTGGCTACACCTTC CASSPDTGVGGYTF
TRBJ2-5 TRBV6-6 TRBD2 - TGTGCCAGCAGTTCCCCAGGACTAGCGGGGGGGGAGACCCAGTACTTC CASSSPGLAGGETQYF
TRBJ2-2 TRBV7-6 TRBD2 - TGTGCCAGCAGCATAGCGGGAGGGCCTATCTACACCGGGGAGCTGTTTTTT CASSIAGGPIYTGELFF
TRBJ1-2 TRBV30 - - TGTGCCTGGAGTGTAAAAGGCGGCTATGGCTACACCTTC CAWSVKGGYGYTF
TRBJ1-1 TRBV4-1 - - TGCGCCAGCAGTCCCTACGAAAACACTGAAGCTTTCTTT CASSPYENTEAFF
TRBJ2-1 TRBV28 TRBD2 - TGTGCCAGCAGTTCCCCACGCCTTGCGGGAGTAGGGAATGAGCAGTTCTTC CASSSPRLAGVGNEQFF
TRBJ2-3 TRBV9 - - TGTGCCAGTGGGCCCTCGGGGTCAGATACGCAGTATTTT CASGPSGSDTQYF
TRBJ1-2 TRBV9 - - TGTGCCAGCAGCGCTCAGCCCCATCAGGGAAACTATGGCTACACCTTC CASSAQPHQGNYGYTF
TRBJ1-4 TRBV10-3 TRBD1 many TGTGCCATCAGTGAGTCGGGACAGATTGAAAAACTGTTTTTT CAISESGQIEKLFF
TRBJ2-1 TRBV27 TRBD2 - TGTGCCAGCAGTTTTGGGACTAACTACAATGAGCAGTTCTTC CASSFGTNYNEQFF
TRBJ1-1 TRBV18 TRBD1 few TGTGCCAGCTCACCGCTAACAGGGGGATGGGACACTGAAGCTTTCTTT CASSPLTGGWDTEAFF
TRBJ1-1 TRBV19 - - TGTGCCAGTAGTATAGATCTCAGGTCTTCAGCTTTCTTT CASSIDLRSSAFF
TRBJ2-1 TRBV4-1 - - TGCGCCAGCAGCCCCTACCAGGATGATGAGCAGTTCTTC CASSPYQDDEQFF
TRBJ2-1 TRBV2 TRBD1 - TGTGCCAGCAGTACGGGACAGGGAGACGGGAATGAGCAGTTCTTC CASSTGQGDGNEQFF
TRBJ1-2 TRBV24-1 TRBD1 - TGTGCCACCAGTGACGTTGGACAGGGTTATGGCTACACCTTC CATSDVGQGYGYTF
TRBJ1-1 TRBV7-2 - - TGTGCCAGCAGCTTAGGGGGCCGGGCTTTCTTT CASSLGGRAFF
TRBJ1-5 TRBV11-3 TRBD1 - TGTGCCAGCAGCGGGGACAGGTACTATCAGCCCCAGCATTTT CASSGDRYYQPQHF
TRBJ1-4 TRBV7-6 - - TGTGCCAGCAGCCCCGATCCCGGCCCGCAGGGAGAAAAACTGTTTTTT CASSPDPGPQGEKLFF
TRBJ2-1 TRBV19 TRBD2 - TGTGCCAGTAGTATAGGGGTAGCGGGAGCCCTCTACAATGAGCAGTTCTTC CASSIGVAGALYNEQFF
TRBJ2-7 TRBV6-5 TRBD2 - TGTGCCAGCAGTTACAGCGGGGTGGGAGAGCAGTACTTC CASSYSGVGEQYF
TRBJ2-7 TRBV28 - - TGTGCCAGCAGTTTAAGGGGCCGCGAGCAGTACTTC CASSLRGREQYF
TRBJ1-2 TRBV3-1/TRBV3-2 - many TGTGCCAGCAGCCAAGAGGTGCAGGGGATCTATGGCTACACCTTC CASSQEVQGIYGYTF
TRBJ1-1 TRBV11-2 TRBD1 - TGTGCCAGCAGCCCCACAGGGGGCGCATGGGCTGAAGCTTTCTTT CASSPTGGAWAEAFF
TRBJ1-3 TRBV5-1 - - TGCGCCAGCAGCTTGACAGGAATCTCTGGAAACACCATATATTTT CASSLTGISGNTIYF
TRBJ1-4 TRBV20-1 - - TGCAGTGCTAGTTATAGTAATGAAAAACTGTTTTTT CSASYSNEKLFF
TRBJ2-3 TRBV15 - - TGTGCCACCAGCAGGGGTTTCGTCGGGAGCACAGATACGCAGTATTTT CATSRGFVGSTDTQYF
TRBJ1-1 TRBV4-1 - - TGCGCCAGCAGGTCGGTGGGCAAGAACACTGAAGCTTTCTTT CASRSVGKNTEAFF
TRBJ1-5 TRBV28 - - TGTGCCACCTCCCAGGGGTTTTTCAATCAGCCCCAGCATTTT CATSQGFFNQPQHF
TRBJ1-5 TRBV19 - - TGTGCCAGTAGTATGGGGGGGGGCGGCAATCAGCCCCAGCATTTT CASSMGGGGNQPQHF
TRBJ1-6 TRBV7-2 - - TGTGCCAGCAGCTTATATCAGGACAGTGGGTCACCCCTCCACTTT CASSLYQDSGSPLHF
TRBJ1-2 TRBV6-2/TRBV6-3 - - TGTGCCAGCAGTGAGACACCTAACTATGGCTACACCTTC CASSETPNYGYTF
TRBJ2-7 TRBV5-1 - - TGCGCCAGCAGCGTCTATGGACAGAGCTACGAGCAGTACTTC CASSVYGQSYEQYF
TRBJ1-4 TRBV18 TRBD1 once TGTGCCAGCTCAGGACAGGGTGGAGAAAAACTGTTTTTT CASSGQGGEKLFF
TRBJ1-4 TRBV10-3 TRBD1 - TGTGCCATCAGTGAGGGACAGGGAAGTGAAAAACTGTTTTTT CAISEGQGSEKLFF
TRBJ2-1 TRBV27 - - TGTGCCAGCAGTAGCGGGCCCTACAATGAGCAGTTCTTC CASSSGPYNEQFF
TRBJ2-5 TRBV12-5 - - TGTGCTAGTGGCTACGGGGTGAAAGAGACCCAGTACTTC CASGYGVKETQYF
TRBJ1-4 TRBV28 - once TGTGCCAGCAGCTCAGGGGTCAATGAAAAACTGTTTTTT CASSSGVNEKLFF
TRBJ1-3 TRBV9 TRBD1 once TGTGCCAGCAGCGAGACCCCCACAGGGGCTGGAAACACCATATATTTT CASSETPTGAGNTIYF
TRBJ2-7 TRBV2 TRBD1 - TGTGCCAGACGAACCGCCGGGACAGGGCTCCACGAGCAGTACTTC CARRTAGTGLHEQYF
TRBJ1-2 TRBV4-1 - - TGCGCCAGCAGCCGAGAGACAGCTAACTATGGCTACACCTTC CASSRETANYGYTF
TRBJ1-5 TRBV6-5 TRBD1 - TGTGCCAGCAGGTTTCAGGGGGAAGGCAATCAGCCCCAGCATTTT CASRFQGEGNQPQHF
TRBJ2-5 TRBV6-5 TRBD2 - TGTGCCAGCAGTTACGGGACTAGCGGGAGTGGGCAGACCCAGTACTTC CASSYGTSGSGQTQYF
TRBJ2-1 TRBV5-4 TRBD2 - TGTGCCAGCAGCCCGTTTGGACTAGCGGGTTTAAACAATGAGCAGTTCTTC CASSPFGLAGLNNEQFF
TRBJ1-5 TRBV2 - - TGTGCCAGCAGTGAGTTTAAAGAGAATCAGCCCCAGCATTTT CASSEFKENQPQHF
TRBJ2-1 TRBV28 - - TGTGCCAGCAACCCGGGACTTGGTTGGGTCAATGAGCAGTTCTTC CASNPGLGWVNEQFF
TRBJ2-7 TRBV7-9 TRBD1 - TGTGCCAGCAGCTCCGGGGACAGGGGCTACGAGCAGTACTTC CASSSGDRGYEQYF
TRBJ1-3 TRBV7-9 - - TGTGCCAGCAGCTTGACACCGGGACTGTACTCTGGAAACACCATATATTTT CASSLTPGLYSGNTIYF
TRBJ2-1 TRBV10-3 TRBD2 - TGTGCCATCGGAGGCGGGAGGGCCTATGAGCAGTTCTTC CAIGGGRAYEQFF
TRBJ1-4 TRBV28 - once TGTGCCAGCAGTTCCCGAGACAGGTATTTTGGTGAAAAACTGTTTTTT CASSSRDRYFGEKLFF
TRBJ2-2 TRBV5-6 TRBD2 once TGTGCCAGCAGCACTACTAGCGGGCTAATCACCGGGGAGCTGTTTTTT CASSTTSGLITGELFF
TRBJ2-3 TRBV5-5 TRBD2 once TGTGCCAGCAGCTTGACCGGACTAGCGGGAGGTAGGGACACGCAGTATTTT CASSLTGLAGGRDTQYF
TRBJ2-7 TRBV5-1 TRBD2 - TGCGCCAGCGCGACTAGCGGGAGTGTCTACGAGCAGTACTTC CASATSGSVYEQYF
TRBJ2-2 TRBV9 TRBD2 once TGTGCCAGCAGCGCGACGACTAGCGGGAGGGCCGGCGGGGAGCTGTTTTTT CASSATTSGRAGGELFF
TRBJ1-3 TRBV19 - - TGTGCCAGTAGTAGGCCCCCCGGAGTCTCTGGAAACACCATATATTTT CASSRPPGVSGNTIYF